This T cell receptor (beta chain) originates from a study of T cells in Graves' hyperthyroidism and ophthalmopathy. In the case of this clonotype: The target antigen is unknown.

Amplification of TCR beta CDR3 regions was performed using RNA transcripts as template. The HTBI primer set was used in a first-round RT-PCR of the TCR CDR3. MiXCR was run by TCRdb on the multiplex PCR reads, yielding one entry per CDR3 protein. This sample has 550,000 to 700,000 distinct CDR3 sequences, with roughly 14% found just once. Patients affected by ophthalmopathy presented a Clinical Activity Score of at least 3, a NOSPECS grade of at least 4, and disease duration below 3 months. Study results and limitations: Also found in blood were most expanded thyroid clonotypes above 0.001.

Germline V lookup: CDR1 SGHDN, CDR2 FVKESK. V lost 4 bases and J 9 bases, leaving 10 bases between the germline ends. CDR3 length: 12 residues. The clonotype originates from a woman aged 40 to 49 with Graves' ophthalmopathy. Sample: blood. The chain employs TRBV14 and TRBJ2-1; D is perhaps TRBD1 (5 bases). CDR3 nucleotides: TGTGCCAGCAGCCTTCAGGGCGTTGAGCAGTTCTTC. Its translation is CASSLQGVEQFF.